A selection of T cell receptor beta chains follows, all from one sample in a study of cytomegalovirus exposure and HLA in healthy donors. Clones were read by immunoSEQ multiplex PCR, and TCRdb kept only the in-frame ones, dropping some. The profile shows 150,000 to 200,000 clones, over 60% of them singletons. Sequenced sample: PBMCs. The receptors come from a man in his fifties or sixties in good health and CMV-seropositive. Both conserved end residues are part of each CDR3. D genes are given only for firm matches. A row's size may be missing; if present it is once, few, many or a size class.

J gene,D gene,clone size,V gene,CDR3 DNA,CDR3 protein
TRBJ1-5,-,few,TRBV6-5,TGTGCCAGCAGTTCCCATAGCAATCAGCCCCAGCATTTT,CASSSHSNQPQHF
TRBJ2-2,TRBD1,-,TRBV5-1,TGCGCCAGCAGCGTGGACAGGGGGCAGGTCGGGGAGCTGTTTTTT,CASSVDRGQVGELFF
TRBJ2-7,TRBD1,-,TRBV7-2,TGTGCCAGCAGCCGGGACGGACAGGGGGTAGGAGAGCAGTACTTC,CASSRDGQGVGEQYF
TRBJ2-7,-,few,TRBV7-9,TGTGCCAGCAGCTTCAGACCCCGGGACGAGCAGTACTTC,CASSFRPRDEQYF
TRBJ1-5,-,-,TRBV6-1,TGCGCCAGCAGCGAAGACAAAAGGAGGGCCTTTAGCAATCAGCCCCAGCATTTT,CASSEDKRRAFSNQPQHF
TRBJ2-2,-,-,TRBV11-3,TGTGCCAGCAGCTTAGGGGAGGGGGCCGGGGAGCTGTTTTTT,CASSLGEGAGELFF
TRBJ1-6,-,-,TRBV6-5,TGTGCCAGCAGTTACTCGACAGAATATTCACCCCTCCACTTT,CASSYSTEYSPLHF
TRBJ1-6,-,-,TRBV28,TGTGCCAGCAGTTCCCGGGACACCTGGGATTCACCCCTCCACTTT,CASSSRDTWDSPLHF
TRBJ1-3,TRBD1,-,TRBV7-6,TGTGCCAGCATGGGAGACAGGGGGAACACCATATATTTT,CASMGDRGNTIYF
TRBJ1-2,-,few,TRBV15,TGTGCCACCAGCAGAGACAGGGCGGACTATGGCTACACCTTC,CATSRDRADYGYTF
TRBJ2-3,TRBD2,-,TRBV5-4,TGTGCCAGCAGCTTGCCACTAGCGGGGGCAGATACGCAGTATTTT,CASSLPLAGADTQYF